This TCR beta chain appears in the sequencing data of a study of blood T cell repertoires in COVID-19. Trimming stripped 1 base from V and 6 bases from J, with 7 bases between. Germline CDR1 LGHDT, CDR2 YNNKEL (reference sequence). The CDR3 covers 13 residues. Profiled with immunoSEQ multiplex PCR; TCRdb holds only in-frame clones, not every one. Here the sample spans about 310,000 clones, around 87% being singletons. This receptor was taken from a woman between 50 and 59 years old who had recovered from COVID-19. The chain carries TRBV3-1 (or the pseudogene TRBV3-2) and TRBJ2-1; no clear D gene. What was sequenced was peripheral blood. The CDR3 reads CASSQVLANEQFF. The CDR3 DNA sequence: TGTGCCAGCAGCCAAGTGTTGGCCAATGAGCAGTTCTTC.